Detailed here is one TCR beta chain. Its antigen is unknown. A CD45RA-negative memory subset and a CD45RA+ naive subset were separated from the CD4+ cells. This specimen comes from a study of shared clonotypes between healthy human individuals. Study-level results: Sequencing depth was predicted to influence how clonotypes are shared among donors.

Sequenced by immunoSEQ multiplex PCR; TCRdb stores in-frame clones only, minus some. The sample contains about 2.4 million clones, 93% of which appear only once. CDR3 length: 18 amino acids. This rearrangement joins TRBV21-1 to TRBJ1-4. TRBV21-1 is a pseudogene segment. The source material was naive CD4+ T cells from PBMCs. The subset here: CD45RA+ positively selected. This receptor was identified in a man aged 18 to 35 in good health. Some clones in this sample may be carry-over from other donors' samples. The chain's CDR3 is CASSHRCGGARANEKLFF. The CDR3 coding sequence is TGTGCCAGCAGCCATAGATGCGGGGGCGCAAGGGCTAATGAAAAACTGTTTTTT.